This TCR beta chain comes out of a study of CD8 T cells in ankylosing spondylitis. General study findings and limits: What seemed typical of ankylosing spondylitis blood was a TCR beta motif built from roughly eight highly homologous variants.

With regard to this clonotype: Its target is not known.

TCRdb fed the 5' RACE reads into MiXCR, producing one record per CDR3 protein. The sample consists of some 840,000 distinct CDR3 sequences, 10% to 15% of them appearing once. The sequencing input was blood, either unsorted or a sorted T cell fraction (not recorded which). This TCR was sampled from a male donor with ankylosing spondylitis.

The CDR3: CASSLARGERKLFF. CDR3 DNA sequence: TGTGCCAGCAGCTTAGCTAGGGGCGAGAGAAAACTGTTTTTT. The gene calls are TRBV7-2 and TRBJ1-4; perhaps TRBD1 as D (5 bases). This CDR3 is 14 amino acids long. The V and J ends lost 0 bases and 10 bases respectively, with 12 bases between them. Per germline, CDR1 SGHTA and CDR2 FQGNSA.